Presented here are 26 T cell receptor beta chains from one specimen sequenced in a study of T cells in narcolepsy. Profiled with immunoSEQ multiplex PCR; TCRdb holds only in-frame clones, not every one. In the table there are some 34,000 clones, roughly 86% of which are singletons. The sequenced sample was memory (CD45RA-) CD4+ T cells from blood. The receptors originated from a human donor in good health.

The chain recombines TRBV7-9 with TRBJ2-2; tentative D call: TRBD1 (5 bases). V was cut by 3 bases and J by 7 bases, with 12 bases left in between. The CDR3 covers 14 residues. CDR1 and CDR2 (germline): SEHNR, FQNEAQ (reference sequence). CDR3 DNA sequence: TGTGCCAGCAGCTTCAGGGAAATAAGCGGGGAGCTGTTTTTT. Residues: CASSFREISGELFF.

The chain links TRBV6-4 to TRBJ2-3, with TRBD1 identical over 8 bases. Germline loops: CDR1 MRHNA, CDR2 SNTAGT. V shed 5 bases and J 2 bases; nucleotides not matched to a gene: 6. The CDR3 has 15 amino acids. CDR3 DNA: TGTGCCAGCAGTTATCGGACAGGGCCCACAGATACGCAGTATTTT. Its protein is CASSYRTGPTDTQYF.

The V call is TRBV12-5, the J call TRBJ2-7; 10 positions match TRBD2. V trimming: 1 base; J trimming: 12 bases; junction bases outside the gene matches: 9. The germline gives CDR1 LGHNT, CDR2 FRNRAP. This CDR3 is 14 amino acids long. The CDR3 sequence: CASGLGLAGAKVYF. CDR3 nucleotide sequence: TGTGCTAGTGGTTTGGGCCTAGCGGGGGCCAAGGTGTACTTC.

The J gene is TRBJ2-7, the V gene TRBV6-5; TRBD2 aligns across 8 bases. Germline CDR1 reads MNHEY; CDR2 reads SVGAGI. V lost 0 bases to trimming and J lost 1 base; unmatched junction nucleotides: 5. The CDR3 contains 16 residues. CDR3 in DNA: TGTGCCAGCAGTTACTCCGGACTAGCAGCGTCCTACGAGCAGTACTTC. As protein: CASSYSGLAASYEQYF.

This clone was observed a handful of times. The rearrangement links TRBV6-5 to TRBJ2-7; no clear D. The CDR3 has 12 amino acids. The germline V gene encodes CDR1 MNHEY and CDR2 SVGAGI. V dropped 5 bases and J dropped 4 bases, with 9 bases sitting between them. CDR3 nucleotides: TGTGCCAGCAGTGAAATGGTATACGAGCAGTACTTC. This gives the protein CASSEMVYEQYF.

The chain combines TRBV7-8 with TRBJ1-5, with D possibly TRBD1 on 5 matching bases. From germline, CDR1 is SGHVS and CDR2 FQNEAQ. The CDR3 covers 16 residues. V was pared by 2 bases and J by 4 bases, with 15 bases between. The CDR3 spells CASSLRGLELNQPQHF. In nucleotides, the CDR3 is TGTGCCAGCAGCTTAAGGGGTTTGGAGTTGAATCAGCCCCAGCATTTT.

This rearrangement joins TRBV14 to TRBJ2-5; 7 bases fit TRBD1. Germline V gene sequence: CDR1 SGHDN, CDR2 FVKESK. CDR3 length: 13 amino acids. V shed 5 bases, J shed 2 bases, and the junction held 2 bases outside the gene matches. The CDR3 loop is CASSSDRQETQYF. CDR3 coding DNA: TGTGCCAGCAGCTCGGACAGGCAAGAGACCCAGTACTTC.

Written as DNA, the CDR3 is TGTGCCATCAGTGACTCGGAGGAGACCCAGTACTTC. Protein sequence: CAISDSEETQYF. The chain couples TRBV10-3 to TRBJ2-5; D gene ambiguous. This CDR3 has 12 residues. V was clipped by 3 bases and J by 5 bases, with 7 bases between them. In germline, CDR1 is ENHRY, CDR2 SYGVKD.

This chain links TRBV6-1 with TRBJ1-4; the match to TRBD1 covers 7 bases. The CDR3 consists of 15 residues. The V and J ends lost 6 bases and 7 bases, in that order; junction bases with no gene match: 11. The germline V gene has CDR1 MNHNS and CDR2 SASEGT. The DNA for the CDR3 is TGTGCCAGCAGAACAAGGCCAGGGGGGCCTGAAAAACTGTTTTTT. Its protein product is CASRTRPGGPEKLFF.

This clone was seen once. The gene calls are TRBV4-1 and TRBJ1-5; D not certain. CDR3 length: 16 residues. Germline CDR1 is MGHRA and CDR2 is YSYEKL. The V and J ends lost 1 base and 2 bases respectively, with 12 bases between them. The CDR3 nucleotides read TGCGCCAGCAGCCAAGTGGGAGGGCGAGGCAATCAGCCCCAGCATTTT. It encodes CASSQVGGRGNQPQHF.

The chain combines TRBV14 with TRBJ2-1; 8 bases map to TRBD2. The CDR3 is made up of 15 amino acids. Trimming took 0 bases from V and 10 from J; bases not matched to a gene: 8. Germline CDR1 SGHDN, CDR2 FVKESK. The DNA of the CDR3 is TGTGCCAGCAGCCAAGATCCAGCGGGAGTGGGGGAGCAGTTCTTC. Residues: CASSQDPAGVGEQFF.

CDR3 DNA: TGTGCCACCAGCAGTCCTACGGGGGGCGGAGGGAGTGAAGCTTTCTTT. Translated: CATSSPTGGGGSEAFF. The V call is TRBV15, the J call TRBJ1-1, with D maybe TRBD1 (6 bases). The V gene lost 3 bases and the J gene lost 7 bases, with 21 bases spanning the gap. This CDR3 comprises 16 residues. Germline loops: CDR1 LNHNV, CDR2 YYDKDF (reference sequence).

The count of this clone is one. This sequence joins TRBV30 and TRBJ2-3, with TRBD2 matching 8 bases. The CDR3 loop spans 15 amino acids. Germline CDR1 reads GTSNPN; CDR2 reads SVGIG (reference sequence). V shed 7 bases and J 4 bases; nucleotides not matched to a gene: 13. This chain's CDR3 is CASSTRAGVADTQYF. CDR3 DNA: TGTGCCTCCTCCACTAGAGCGGGAGTTGCAGATACGCAGTATTTT.

This chain's CDR3 is CASGQRQPNQPQHF. The CDR3 nucleotides read TGTGCTAGTGGTCAAAGACAGCCCAATCAGCCCCAGCATTTT. The genes are TRBV12-5 and TRBJ1-5; D perhaps matches TRBD1 (5 bases). V lost 5 bases, J lost 3 bases, and 11 bases lay in between. The CDR3 contains 14 residues. From germline, CDR1 is LGHNT and CDR2 FRNRAP.

The V and J genes are TRBV5-6 and TRBJ2-7; D is unclear. V lost 0 bases, J lost 11 bases, and 12 bases lay in between. The CDR3 loop spans 12 amino acids. Germline CDR1 is SGHDT and CDR2 is YYEEEE. CDR3 region: CASSLGEGMEYF. CDR3 bases: TGTGCCAGCAGCTTGGGGGAAGGGATGGAGTACTTC.

Concerning this clone itself: Germline is not matched at one junction end, which may reflect a read error. V and J are TRBV19 and TRBJ2-1; TRBD2 agrees at 8 bases. In germline, CDR1 is LNHDA, CDR2 SQIVND (reference sequence). This CDR3 has 11 amino acids. CDR3 sequence (DNA): TGTGCCAGTAGTCGGGGGGGGCCAGTCCTCTTC. Its protein product is CASSRGGPVLF.

The rearrangement links TRBV6-5 to TRBJ1-5, with D possibly matching TRBD1 (6 bases). This CDR3 has 15 amino acids. Looked up from germline, CDR1 is MNHEY and CDR2 is SVGAGI. V lost 5 bases, J lost 3 bases, and 14 bases lay in between. The CDR3 is CASSRLGQTNQPQHF. The CDR3 DNA reads TGTGCCAGCAGTCGACTCGGACAGACCAATCAGCCCCAGCATTTT.

Comment on this clone: A read error may account for a junction end that differs from germline. The chain carries TRBV7-7 and TRBJ1-1; D not resolved. In germline, CDR1 is SSHAT, CDR2 FNYEAQ (reference sequence). The CDR3 runs 13 residues. This chain's CDR3 is CASSLDENTEAFF. CDR3 DNA sequence: TGTGCTAGCAGCTTAGATGAGAACACTGAAGCTTTCTTT.

V and J are TRBV7-8 and TRBJ2-3; 12 nucleotides agree with TRBD2. J gave up 3 bases and V 5 bases, and 9 bases lay outside the gene matches. CDR1 is SGHVS and CDR2 is FQNEAQ in the germline V gene. This CDR3 spans 17 amino acids. The CDR3 protein is CASSPGAGTSGTDTQYF. The CDR3 DNA sequence: TGTGCCAGCAGCCCGGGGGCCGGGACTAGCGGGACAGATACGCAGTATTTT.

The gene calls are TRBV5-4 and TRBJ1-1; 11 nucleotides match TRBD1. The V and J ends lost 4 bases and 4 bases, in that order; junction bases with no gene match: 3. Per germline, CDR1 SGHNT and CDR2 YYREEE (reference sequence). The CDR3 covers 14 residues. In nucleotides, the CDR3 is TGTGCCAGCAGCCAGGGACAGGGGGGCACTGAAGCTTTCTTT. It specifies CASSQGQGGTEAFF.

The chain is built from TRBV6-6 and TRBJ1-2; D is perhaps TRBD1 (6 bases). Germline CDR1 is MNHNY and CDR2 is SVGAGI (reference sequence). V dropped 5 bases and J dropped 8 bases, with 15 bases sitting between them. This CDR3 comprises 13 residues. The CDR3 is CASSGRRQEGYTF. The DNA for the CDR3 is TGTGCCAGCAGTGGACGCCGACAGGAGGGCTACACCTTC.

This clone occurred a few times. This sequence joins TRBV6-6 and TRBJ1-2, with a tentative D call TRBD1 (5 bases). The V end lost 5 bases, the J end lost 4 bases, and 20 bases lay between the germline ends. CDR3 size: 16 residues. The germline V gene has CDR1 MNHNY and CDR2 SVGAGI (reference sequence). The CDR3 here is CASSTSETDAFYGYTF. The CDR3, as DNA: TGTGCCAGCAGTACGAGTGAGACAGACGCCTTCTATGGCTACACCTTC.

The chain has TRBV19 and TRBJ1-2, with D possibly being TRBD1 (5 bases). CDR1 and CDR2 (germline): LNHDA, SQIVND (reference sequence). V was cut by 6 bases and J by 4 bases, with 9 bases left in between. The CDR3 is made up of 12 amino acids. In DNA form, the CDR3 reads TGTGCCAGTAGGACGGGGGTCTATGGCTACACCTTC. Translating it yields CASRTGVYGYTF. Full variable domain (outside the CDR3, taken from reference TRBV19 and TRBJ1-2): DGGITQSPKYLFRKEGQNVTLSCEQNLNHDAMYWYRQDPGQGLRLIYYSQIVNDFQKGDIAEGYSVSREKKESFPLTVTSAQKNPTAFYLCASRTGVYGYTFGSGTRLTVV.

The V and J genes are TRBV11-2 and TRBJ2-2, with D tentatively TRBD1 (5 bases). Trimming shortened V by 2 bases and J by 6 bases, and 13 bases separated the two germline ends. This CDR3 region has 15 residues. Per germline, CDR1 SGHAT and CDR2 FQNNGV. This chain's CDR3 is CASSLMAGHAGELFF. The CDR3 DNA reads TGTGCCAGCAGCTTAATGGCAGGGCACGCCGGGGAGCTGTTTTTT.

The chain combines TRBV4-1 with TRBJ2-1, with 8 bases fitting TRBD2. Per germline, CDR1 MGHRA and CDR2 YSYEKL. The CDR3 has 18 residues. V was pared by 3 bases and J by 7 bases, with 17 bases of the junction left unmatched. The CDR3 DNA is TGCGCCAGCAGCCATCTTCAACCACGGGGGGGCCAGGGGAATGAGCAGTTCTTC. It specifies CASSHLQPRGGQGNEQFF.

Written as DNA, the CDR3 is TGCGCCAGCAGCCGCAACCGGGACACTGGAGGCGAGCAGTACTTC. Amino acid sequence: CASSRNRDTGGEQYF. This chain joins TRBV5-1 and TRBJ2-7; D is perhaps TRBD1 (6 bases). Per germline, CDR1 SGHRS and CDR2 YFSETQ. The CDR3 is made up of 15 amino acids. Trimming left V 4 bases short and J 6 bases short, with 20 bases between.